This T cell receptor beta chain appears in the sequencing data of a study of a mutant IDH1 vaccine in newly diagnosed glioma (TCRdb year 2021). For the wider study: Patients received eight vaccinations in weeks 1, 3, 5, 7, 11, 15, 19 and 23, corresponding to visits V03 through V10. For exploratory analyses, approximately 23 treated patients had longitudinal TCRB deep sequencing done wherever samples were available. Of the roughly 30 treated patients, around 62% were male and 37.5% were female, and a mean age of about 37 years was recorded. Prior to enrollment, standard therapy consisting of radiotherapy alone, temozolomide alone, or radiochemotherapy with temozolomide had been administered to patients, with the combination being received by most patients. In the chemotherapy-containing groups, vaccination started alongside temozolomide cycles, whereas in patients who had radiotherapy alone it started 4-6 weeks after radiotherapy. Six visits were used for peripheral blood collection: V03 (baseline), V05, V07, V10, V12 and V13. What the study reported, not specific to this receptor: Availability determined which PBMC samples were chosen for TCRB deep sequencing. The authors stated that sample limitations prevented analyses of patient blood samples from being reproduced. Immune responses induced by the vaccine were seen in approximately 92% of patients across multiple MHC alleles. Pseudoprogression seemed to be unrelated to changes in the top peripheral T cell clonotypes found by TCRB sequencing.

Cut back by 7 bases and 8 bases, the V and J ends lie 2 bases apart. Taken from the germline V gene, the CDR1 and CDR2 loops are MNHNS and SASEGT. The CDR3 spans 8 residues, from the cysteine through the phenylalanine. Only the CDR3 region is kept as DNA, spanning 24 bases read in frame from base 1. The library was built by means of the immunoSEQ multiplex PCR assay. The hsTCRB Kit was used according to the manufacturer's protocol to amplify rearranged TCR beta chain sequences. An Illumina MiSeq was used to sequence the TCRB libraries. As for the authors' bioinformatics: Demultiplexing, trimming and gene mapping were performed with the kit vendor's proprietary platform. TCRdb's version of the immuneACCESS table is confined to in-frame rearrangements and falls short of the full clone set. An unresolved V gene accounts for under half of the shortfall where checked; the remainder is of unknown origin. V, J and clone size derive from that table, while D and trimming were established from the DNA sequence. The sample table contains approximately 82,000 clones; only one count was recorded for roughly 85% of them. The ten most abundant clones make up approximately 2.1% of the sample.

Turning to this clone: Its antigen is not yet known. No base quality values were provided; no much bigger clone lies one nucleotide off.

The time point label of this sample denotes: week 23, last vaccination. Each vaccine dose, consisting of 300 ug of a 20-mer mutant IDH1 peptide in Montanide, was administered subcutaneously with topical imiquimod. All donors had newly diagnosed IDH1-mutant astrocytomas of WHO grade 3 or 4 that showed loss of nuclear ATRX. The samples were drawn from NOA16, a multicentre, single-arm, open-label phase I trial in Germany that tested a mutant IDH1 peptide vaccine in humans for the first time. Genomic DNA for TCRB sequencing was extracted from EDTA blood using the DNeasy Blood and Tissue Kit. The sequence joins TRBV6-1 to TRBJ2-5, with an unclear D gene assignment. This specimen consisted of PBMCs, obtained from a glioma patient whose treatment included an IDH1 peptide vaccine. The TCR was taken from a man aged 25 to 40 with glioma. Some clones in this sample may be carry-over from other donors' samples. The nucleotide sequence reads as follows: TGTGCCAGCACCACCCAGTACTTC. It codes for CASTTQYF.